This T cell receptor (beta chain) was captured in a study of OX40 agonist ivuxolimab in advanced cancers. Across the study: At about 82% male, the cohort had a mean age of 60 years, ranging from roughly 23 to 80. Notes on the study in general: Nonresponders, in some cases, also had low normalized T-cell clonal expansion.

On this clone: Its antigen remains unidentified.

Using immunoSEQ multiplex PCR, the repertoire was profiled, and TCRdb retains in-frame clones only, with some absent. Seen here are tens of thousands of clones, approximately 84% observed once, and the top ten hold under 7.5%. CDR3 length equals 13 residues. From germline, CDR1 is LNHDA and CDR2 SQIVND (reference sequence). Trimming took off 3 bases at V and 5 bases at J, with 8 bases between the two ends. The genes are TRBV19 and TRBJ1-5; D ambiguous. This receptor was identified in an adult with an advanced solid tumor such as melanoma, head and neck, liver or kidney cancer. The material was CD4+ or CD8+ T cells sorted from blood, obtained in a trial of the OX40 agonist ivuxolimab. CDR3 region: CASSILADQPQHF. For the CDR3, the DNA is TGTGCCAGTAGTATTTTGGCGGATCAGCCCCAGCATTTT. Using reference TRBV19 and TRBJ1-5 for the parts outside the CDR3, the full variable domain is DGGITQSPKYLFRKEGQNVTLSCEQNLNHDAMYWYRQDPGQGLRLIYYSQIVNDFQKGDIAEGYSVSREKKESFPLTVTSAQKNPTAFYLCASSILADQPQHFGDGTRLSIL.